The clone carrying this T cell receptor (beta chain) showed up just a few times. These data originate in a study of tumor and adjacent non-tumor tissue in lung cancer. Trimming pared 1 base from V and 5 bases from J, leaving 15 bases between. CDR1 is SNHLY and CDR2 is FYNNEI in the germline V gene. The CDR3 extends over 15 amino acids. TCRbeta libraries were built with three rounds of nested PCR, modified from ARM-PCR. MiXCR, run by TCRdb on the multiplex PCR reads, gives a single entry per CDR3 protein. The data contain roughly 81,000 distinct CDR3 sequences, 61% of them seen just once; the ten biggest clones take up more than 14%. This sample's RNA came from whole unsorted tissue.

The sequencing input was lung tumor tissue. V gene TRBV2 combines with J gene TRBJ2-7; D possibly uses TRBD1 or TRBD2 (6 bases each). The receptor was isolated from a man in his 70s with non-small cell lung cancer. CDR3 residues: CASSEGGAGGDEQYF. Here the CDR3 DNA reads TGTGCCAGCAGTGAAGGGGGGGCTGGTGGAGACGAGCAGTACTTC.